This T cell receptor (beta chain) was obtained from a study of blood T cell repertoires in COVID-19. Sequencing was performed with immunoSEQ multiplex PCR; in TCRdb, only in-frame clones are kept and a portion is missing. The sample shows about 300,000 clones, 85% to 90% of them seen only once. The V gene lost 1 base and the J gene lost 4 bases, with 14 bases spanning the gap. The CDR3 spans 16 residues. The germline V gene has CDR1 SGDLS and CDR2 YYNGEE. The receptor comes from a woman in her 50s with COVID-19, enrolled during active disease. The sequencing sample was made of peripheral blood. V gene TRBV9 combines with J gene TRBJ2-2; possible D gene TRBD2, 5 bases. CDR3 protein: CASSVSGDAGTGELFF. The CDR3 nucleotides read TGTGCCAGCAGCGTATCGGGTGATGCGGGCACCGGGGAGCTGTTTTTT.